A selection of T cell receptor beta chains follows, all from one sample in a study of cytomegalovirus exposure and HLA in healthy donors. This table comes from immunoSEQ multiplex PCR, and its TCRdb copy is limited to in-frame clones, with some not included. The repertoire includes 150,000 or so clones, around 66% of them detected once, and less than 3.5% sits in the top ten. The source material was PBMCs. Every receptor here comes from a woman aged 25 to 45 in good health and CMV-seropositive. Both conserved end residues are trimmed from each CDR3. Each record gives: clone size, J gene, V gene, CDR3 protein. Size tells how often a clone was seen (once, few, many) or the class of an expanded clone, and some rows leave it out.

clone_size: few; j_call: TRBJ2-7; v_call: TRBV10-1; cdr3_aa: ASSEGLAGYEQY
clone_size: -; j_call: TRBJ2-3; v_call: TRBV5-8; cdr3_aa: ASSLGGLGY
clone_size: few; j_call: TRBJ2-7; v_call: TRBV4-2; cdr3_aa: ASSLRTSGATYEQY
clone_size: -; j_call: TRBJ2-2; v_call: TRBV6-1; cdr3_aa: ASRLGGYLSGELF
clone_size: -; j_call: TRBJ1-1; v_call: TRBV2; cdr3_aa: ASSAGPWAVSRAF
clone_size: -; j_call: TRBJ2-7; v_call: TRBV6-5; cdr3_aa: ASSPVGREGYEQY
clone_size: few; j_call: TRBJ1-2; v_call: TRBV5-1; cdr3_aa: ASSLSHSGGGGNYGYT
clone_size: once; j_call: TRBJ2-6; v_call: TRBV7-9; cdr3_aa: ASSLLRDTNSGANVLT
clone_size: -; j_call: TRBJ2-3; v_call: TRBV10-2; cdr3_aa: ASSDEGTQY
clone_size: few; j_call: TRBJ2-5; v_call: TRBV5-1; cdr3_aa: ASSLGTSRETQY
clone_size: -; j_call: TRBJ2-2; v_call: TRBV7-9; cdr3_aa: ASSGSGSTGELF
clone_size: -; j_call: TRBJ2-7; v_call: TRBV5-1; cdr3_aa: ASSLAETATQGQY
clone_size: -; j_call: TRBJ2-7; v_call: TRBV6-1; cdr3_aa: ASSGGGGSSPYEQY
clone_size: -; j_call: TRBJ2-6; v_call: TRBV7-8; cdr3_aa: ASSLDEGAGANVLT
clone_size: -; j_call: TRBJ2-5; v_call: TRBV21-1; cdr3_aa: ASTSVGQGAEETQY
clone_size: -; j_call: TRBJ2-1; v_call: TRBV9; cdr3_aa: ASSVGQGGNNEQF
clone_size: -; j_call: TRBJ1-2; v_call: TRBV10-3; cdr3_aa: AISDLGENYGYT
clone_size: few; j_call: TRBJ2-2; v_call: TRBV19; cdr3_aa: AMERGTSGSGSNTGELF
clone_size: once; j_call: TRBJ1-3; v_call: TRBV13; cdr3_aa: ACRTASGNTIY
clone_size: -; j_call: TRBJ2-1; v_call: TRBV5-1; cdr3_aa: ASSRGLAVSYNEQF
clone_size: few; j_call: TRBJ2-3; v_call: TRBV5-6; cdr3_aa: ASSFFTDTQY
clone_size: -; j_call: TRBJ1-1; v_call: TRBV29-1; cdr3_aa: SATRDRGDTEAF
clone_size: -; j_call: TRBJ1-2; v_call: TRBV30; cdr3_aa: AWSPAGYGYT
clone_size: -; j_call: TRBJ1-3; v_call: TRBV6-5; cdr3_aa: ASSYSRGSGNTIY
clone_size: few; j_call: TRBJ1-1; v_call: TRBV27; cdr3_aa: ASSLLISGTTEAF
clone_size: -; j_call: TRBJ2-7; v_call: TRBV15; cdr3_aa: ATSTGGSSYEQY
clone_size: -; j_call: TRBJ1-2; v_call: TRBV9; cdr3_aa: ASSVGPGGDYGYT
clone_size: -; j_call: TRBJ2-7; v_call: TRBV6-4; cdr3_aa: ASSDGAGNGEQY
clone_size: few; j_call: TRBJ2-5; v_call: TRBV2; cdr3_aa: ASSVRGLETQY
clone_size: few; j_call: TRBJ1-2; v_call: TRBV2; cdr3_aa: ASSEAGADYGYT
clone_size: -; j_call: TRBJ2-2; v_call: TRBV9; cdr3_aa: ASSVEGQGNTGELF
clone_size: few; j_call: TRBJ1-1; v_call: TRBV5-8; cdr3_aa: ASSSQGRTEAF
clone_size: -; j_call: TRBJ1-1; v_call: TRBV6-5; cdr3_aa: ASSSTGGSYEAF
clone_size: -; j_call: TRBJ2-7; v_call: TRBV13; cdr3_aa: ASSRTDGTPYEQY
clone_size: few; j_call: TRBJ1-3; v_call: TRBV6-5; cdr3_aa: ASGLPSGNTIY
clone_size: -; j_call: TRBJ1-2; v_call: TRBV5-6; cdr3_aa: ASGPMTELNGYT
clone_size: -; j_call: TRBJ1-2; v_call: TRBV4-1; cdr3_aa: ASSQLIGVFGGYT
clone_size: -; j_call: TRBJ2-5; v_call: TRBV7-8; cdr3_aa: ASSPLNSGGLGETQY
clone_size: -; j_call: TRBJ2-5; v_call: TRBV2; cdr3_aa: ASGLGGETQY
clone_size: -; j_call: TRBJ1-1; v_call: TRBV6-6; cdr3_aa: ASITGGVDTEAF
clone_size: few; j_call: TRBJ2-2; v_call: TRBV30; cdr3_aa: AWSVQGSNTGELF